Below are 18 T cell receptor beta chains sequenced from a single sample in a study of blood T cell repertoires in COVID-19. Some clones are missing from TCRdb's copy, which holds only in-frame ones; the method was immunoSEQ multiplex PCR. The data show under 70,000 clones, 70% to 85% seen once. Input material: peripheral blood. All receptors derive from an elderly woman with active or convalescent COVID-19.

The rearrangement links TRBV5-4 to TRBJ1-2, with D possibly matching TRBD1 (6 bases). Trimming took 4 bases from V and 2 from J, leaving 18 bases between them. The germline gives CDR1 SGHNT, CDR2 YYREEE (reference sequence). The CDR3 sequence is 16 residues long. CDR3: CASSRQPPGQNYGYTF. The CDR3 DNA reads as TGTGCCAGCAGCCGCCAGCCCCCCGGACAGAACTATGGCTACACCTTC.

The chain links TRBV3-1 (or the pseudogene TRBV3-2) to TRBJ1-6; D is undetermined. The ends were cut back, 4 bases at V and 0 bases at J, with 10 bases in the middle. Looked up from germline, CDR1 is LGHDT and CDR2 is YNNKEL (reference sequence). The CDR3 is made up of 16 amino acids. The CDR3, as DNA: TGTGCCAGCAGCCCCCGTGGGAGCTCCTATAATTCACCCCTCCACTTT. This codes for CASSPRGSSYNSPLHF.

The gene calls are TRBV7-2 and TRBJ2-7; the match to TRBD2 covers 8 bases. The CDR3 is 15 amino acids. Germline V gives CDR1 SGHTA, CDR2 FQGNSA. Unmatched junction bases numbered 4, after V lost 1 base and J lost 2 bases. The CDR3 region has the DNA TGTGCCAGCAGCTTAGGAGGGACTAGAGCCTACGAGCAGTACTTC. It yields the protein CASSLGGTRAYEQYF.

The chain joins TRBV29-1 to TRBJ1-2; 11 positions match TRBD1. Germline CDR1 and CDR2: SQVTM and ANQGSEA. This CDR3 is built from 14 residues. V was pared by 4 bases and J by 5 bases, with 6 bases of the junction left unmatched. This chain's CDR3 is CSVVPGTGGYGYTF. CDR3 DNA: TGCAGCGTTGTTCCCGGGACAGGGGGGTATGGCTACACCTTC.

This rearrangement joins TRBV4-1 to TRBJ1-4; TRBD1 might be the D (6 bases). Trimming shortened V by 4 bases and J by 0 bases, and 15 bases separated the two germline ends. Germline CDR1 is MGHRA and CDR2 is YSYEKL. CDR3 length equals 17 residues. The CDR3 reads CASSPAEQGPTNEKLFF. Here the CDR3 DNA reads TGCGCCAGCAGCCCCGCAGAACAGGGACCAACTAATGAAAAACTGTTTTTT.

This chain uses TRBV19 with TRBJ2-7; TRBD2 might be the D (6 bases). Trimming stripped 1 base from V and 3 bases from J, with 13 bases between. This CDR3 has 15 amino acids. From germline, CDR1 is LNHDA and CDR2 SQIVND (reference sequence). CDR3 in DNA: TGTGCCAGTAGTATAGGGGACTTTACAAGCTACGAGCAGTACTTC. This gives the protein CASSIGDFTSYEQYF. The variable domain in full, completed from reference TRBV19 and TRBJ2-7, reads DGGITQSPKYLFRKEGQNVTLSCEQNLNHDAMYWYRQDPGQGLRLIYYSQIVNDFQKGDIAEGYSVSREKKESFPLTVTSAQKNPTAFYLCASSIGDFTSYEQYFGPGTRLTVT.

V usage is TRBV7-9 and J usage is TRBJ2-2; possible D gene TRBD2, 5 bases. Germline V gene lookup returns CDR1 SEHNR and CDR2 FQNEAQ (reference sequence). Trimming left V 5 bases short and J 6 bases short, with 10 bases between. The length of the CDR3 is 13 residues. The CDR3 reads CASSPTGAGELFF. The CDR3 coding sequence is TGTGCCAGCAGCCCCACCGGGGCCGGGGAGCTGTTTTTT.

The chain is built from TRBV4-1 and TRBJ1-1; 9 positions match TRBD1. The CDR3 sequence is 18 residues long. The ends lost 1 base at V and 3 bases at J; junction bases unmatched: 12. Looked up from germline, CDR1 is MGHRA and CDR2 is YSYEKL. This CDR3 is CASSQGTTGGEVYTEAFF. CDR3 DNA: TGCGCCAGCAGCCAAGGCACGACAGGGGGAGAGGTGTACACTGAAGCTTTCTTT.

The chain is built from TRBV19 and TRBJ2-5; the match to TRBD1 covers 8 bases. CDR1 and CDR2 (germline): LNHDA, SQIVND (reference sequence). V lost 7 bases, J lost 5 bases, and 9 bases stayed unmatched. CDR3 length: 14 residues. Here the CDR3 DNA reads TGTGCCAGTAACCCCGACAGGGGCCAGGAGACCCAGTACTTC. Protein product: CASNPDRGQETQYF.

This clone was counted a single time. The chain has TRBV11-1 and TRBJ1-4; D is uncertain. The V gene lost 1 base and the J gene lost 5 bases, with 5 bases spanning the gap. Germline V gene lookup returns CDR1 SGHAT and CDR2 FQDESV (reference sequence). The CDR3 loop spans 13 amino acids. The CDR3 spells CASSLDSNEKLFF. As DNA, the CDR3 is TGTGCCAGCAGCTTAGACAGCAATGAAAAACTGTTTTTT.

In DNA, the CDR3 is TGTGCCAGCTCAGCTACGACTACCGATACGCAGTATTTT. Its protein product is CASSATTTDTQYF. This chain connects TRBV18 to TRBJ2-3; D is perhaps TRBD2 (5 bases). CDR1 and CDR2 from the germline V gene are KGHSH and LQKENI. The CDR3 loop spans 13 amino acids. The ends were cut back, 5 bases at V and 6 bases at J, with 12 bases in the middle.

This chain links TRBV10-3 with TRBJ1-1; no clear D. Deletions cut 3 bases from V and 5 bases from J, with 16 bases between. CDR1 is ENHRY and CDR2 is SYGVKD in the germline V gene. The CDR3 covers 15 residues. CDR3 region: CAISDQGGPVTEAFF. As DNA, the CDR3 is TGTGCCATCAGTGACCAAGGTGGGCCGGTGACTGAAGCTTTCTTT.

The chain has TRBV6-5 and TRBJ2-7; 9 bases line up with TRBD1. V was pared by 6 bases and J by 6 bases, with 9 bases of the junction left unmatched. Germline values: CDR1 MNHEY, CDR2 SVGAGI. The CDR3 is 14 amino acids. CDR3 protein: CASSQGTGLGEQYF. The CDR3 DNA sequence: TGTGCCAGCAGCCAAGGGACAGGGTTGGGCGAGCAGTACTTC.

The chain recombines TRBV7-3 with TRBJ2-2, with TRBD1 identical over 9 bases. The germline gives CDR1 SGHTA, CDR2 FQGTGA. Trimming cost V 5 bases and J 4 bases; bases outside gene matches: 17. The CDR3 totals 19 residues. CDR3 DNA: TGTGCCAGCAGCCGCCACCTTACCGGGACAGGGAATGGCACCGGGGAGCTGTTTTTT. Translating gives CASSRHLTGTGNGTGELFF. The full variable domain, rest sourced from reference TRBV7-3 and TRBJ2-2, is GAGVSQTPSNKVTEKGKYVELRCDPISGHTALYWYRQSLGQGPEFLIYFQGTGAADDSGLPNDRFFAVRPEGSVSTLKIQRTERGDSAVYLCASSRHLTGTGNGTGELFFGEGSRLTVL.

The V gene is TRBV6-5, the J gene TRBJ2-3; a possible D gene is TRBD2 (5 bases). V shed 6 bases and J shed 3 bases, with 13 bases lying between them. Germline-derived CDR1 and CDR2 are MNHEY and SVGAGI. This CDR3 region has 14 residues. The CDR3 spells CASRVAGGTDTQYF. In nucleotides, the CDR3 is TGTGCCAGCAGGGTGGCAGGAGGAACAGATACGCAGTATTTT.

This chain links TRBV3-1 (or the pseudogene TRBV3-2) with TRBJ1-2; 8 nucleotides match TRBD1. V lost 4 bases to trimming and J lost 3 bases; unmatched junction nucleotides: 4. CDR1 is LGHDT and CDR2 is YNNKEL in the germline V gene (reference sequence). This CDR3 contains 14 residues. CDR3 amino acids: CASSPMTGDYGYTF. CDR3 DNA sequence: TGTGCCAGCAGCCCCATGACAGGGGACTATGGCTACACCTTC.

CDR3 loop: CSASGTGGLGTGELFF. CDR3 nucleotide sequence: TGCAGCGCCTCCGGGACAGGGGGTTTGGGGACCGGGGAGCTGTTTTTT. The rearrangement links TRBV29-1 to TRBJ2-2, with TRBD1 identical over 11 bases. CDR1 is SQVTM, CDR2 ANQGSEA, per germline. This CDR3 spans 16 amino acids. Trimming at V came to 7 bases and at J to 5 bases, leaving 12 bases not matched to a gene.

This clone was seen once. CDR3 protein: CASSAGRLQETQYF. As DNA, the CDR3 is TGTGCCAGCAGCGCGGGACGGCTTCAAGAGACCCAGTACTTC. This chain joins TRBV11-2 and TRBJ2-5; D possibly corresponds to TRBD2 (6 bases). The CDR3 contains 14 residues. The V gene lost 5 bases and the J gene lost 2 bases, with 12 bases spanning the gap. Germline V gene data show CDR1 as SGHAT and CDR2 as FQNNGV.